Below are 15 T cell receptor beta chains sequenced from a single sample in a study of blood T cell repertoires in COVID-19. The assay was immunoSEQ multiplex PCR, and TCRdb's table has in-frame clones only and misses some. The sample has 210,000 or so clones, 89% seen once; the top ten hold under 5.5%. The sample was peripheral blood. These receptors were obtained from a woman aged 40 to 50 with acute or convalescent COVID-19.

V gene TRBV19 combines with J gene TRBJ1-1, with D possibly being TRBD1 (6 bases). CDR1 LNHDA and CDR2 SQIVND come from the germline V gene (reference sequence). V was shortened by 5 bases and J by 1 base, with 14 bases between the two germline ends. This CDR3 region has 15 residues. CDR3 in amino acids: CASSPSDRRNTEAFF. The CDR3 region has the DNA TGTGCCAGTAGTCCTAGTGACAGGAGGAACACTGAAGCTTTCTTT.

The J gene is TRBJ1-2, the V gene TRBV2; D is perhaps TRBD1 (5 bases). There are 13 residues in the CDR3. Trimming removed 4 bases from V and 3 bases from J, with 9 bases in between. The germline gives CDR1 SNHLY, CDR2 FYNNEI. Written as DNA, the CDR3 is TGTGCCAGCAGTGGAGTACAGGACTATGGCTACACCTTC. It specifies CASSGVQDYGYTF.

The rearrangement links TRBV9 to TRBJ1-2; 7 bases agree with TRBD1. This CDR3 spans 15 amino acids. Germline values: CDR1 SGDLS, CDR2 YYNGEE. Trimming at V came to 0 bases and at J to 5 bases, leaving 7 bases not matched to a gene. The CDR3 protein is CASSVGQGVAYGYTF. CDR3 DNA: TGTGCCAGCAGCGTAGGGCAGGGGGTGGCTTATGGCTACACCTTC.

The V and J genes are TRBV5-1 and TRBJ1-4; D is ambiguous. The V gene's germline CDR1 is SGHRS and CDR2 YFSETQ. V lost 6 bases to trimming and J lost 2 bases, with 5 bases between them. The CDR3 has 12 amino acids. The DNA of the CDR3 is TGCGCCAGCATGGGCACTAATGAAAAACTGTTTTTT. Translated, it gives CASMGTNEKLFF.

This clone was counted a few times. The rearrangement joins TRBV2 to TRBJ1-2; D is possibly TRBD1 (6 bases). The germline V gene has CDR1 SNHLY and CDR2 FYNNEI. CDR3 length: 11 residues. Deletions cut 6 bases from V and 6 bases from J, with 8 bases between. This CDR3 is CASRAGDGYTF. The CDR3 bases are TGTGCCAGCAGGGCAGGGGATGGCTACACCTTC. The full variable domain, in which reference TRBV2 and TRBJ1-2 provide the parts outside the CDR3, is EPEVTQTPSHQVTQMGQEVILRCVPISNHLYFYWYRQILGQKVEFLVSFYNNEISEKSEIFDDQFSVERPDGSNFTLKIRSTKLEDSAMYFCASRAGDGYTFGSGTRLTVV.

The rearrangement uses TRBV24-1 and TRBJ1-2, with D maybe TRBD1 (5 bases). Germline CDR1 and CDR2: KGHDR and SFDVKD. Trimming took off 1 base at V and 8 bases at J, with 10 bases between the two ends. There are 13 residues in the CDR3. CDR3 loop: CATSDFWGDGYTF. Here the CDR3 DNA reads TGTGCCACCAGTGATTTTTGGGGGGACGGCTACACCTTC.

This clone has only one observation. The gene calls are TRBV19 and TRBJ1-5, with TRBD1 as a possible D gene (5 bases). This CDR3 spans 14 amino acids. From germline, CDR1 is LNHDA and CDR2 SQIVND (reference sequence). Trimming pared 9 bases from V and 5 bases from J, leaving 17 bases between. CDR3 sequence (DNA): TGTGCCAGCACCCCGGGGGGAGACTATCAGCCCCAGCATTTT. This codes for CASTPGGDYQPQHF.

The rearrangement links TRBV4-2 to TRBJ1-3; 8 nucleotides agree with TRBD1. The germline CDR1 and CDR2 sequences are LGHNA and YNFKEQ. V dropped 2 bases and J dropped 3; count of bases not matched to a gene: 6. This CDR3 spans 16 amino acids. CDR3 protein: CASSQPGTGGGNTIYF. DNA for the CDR3: TGTGCCAGCAGCCAACCCGGGACAGGTGGTGGAAACACCATATATTTT.

This rearrangement joins TRBV6-1 to TRBJ2-3; tentative D call: TRBD2 (5 bases). Looked up from germline, CDR1 is MNHNS and CDR2 is SASEGT. Trimming cost V 1 base and J 3 bases, with 20 bases left between them. This CDR3 region has 18 residues. The CDR3 reads CASSEGFGRRVRTDTQYF. In DNA, the CDR3 is TGTGCCAGCAGTGAAGGATTCGGACGGCGGGTCAGGACAGATACGCAGTATTTT.

V usage is TRBV15 and J usage is TRBJ1-2; 8 bases map to TRBD1. V gave up 0 bases and J gave up 4 bases; unmatched junction bases: 10. The V gene's germline CDR1 is LNHNV and CDR2 YYDKDF (reference sequence). The CDR3 is 17 residues long. CDR3 protein: CATSRDRGGQGLYGYTF. For the CDR3, the DNA is TGTGCCACCAGCAGAGATAGGGGCGGACAGGGCCTCTATGGCTACACCTTC.

The chain carries TRBV19 and TRBJ2-6; 10 bases agree with TRBD1. CDR1 LNHDA and CDR2 SQIVND come from the germline V gene (reference sequence). V shed 4 bases, J shed 3 bases, and the junction held 3 bases outside the gene matches. The CDR3 loop spans 16 amino acids. The CDR3 DNA is TGTGCCAGTAGTAGACAGGGGGCGCTTGGGGCCAACGTCCTGACTTTC. Amino acids: CASSRQGALGANVLTF.

The chain employs TRBV27 and TRBJ1-2, with unresolved D. V lost 5 bases to trimming and J lost 6 bases, with 19 bases between them. Germline CDR1 MNHEY, CDR2 SMNVEV (reference sequence). This CDR3 has 15 amino acids. The CDR3 is CASSPPGIGWHGYTF. CDR3 nucleotides: TGTGCCAGCAGTCCTCCGGGGATAGGGTGGCATGGCTACACCTTC.

This chain joins TRBV2 and TRBJ2-3; TRBD2 agrees at 13 bases. This CDR3 region has 16 residues. Looked up from germline, CDR1 is SNHLY and CDR2 is FYNNEI. J gave up 5 bases and V 5 bases, and 7 bases lay outside the gene matches. The CDR3 coding sequence is TGTGCCAGCAGTCACGCCGGGACTAGCGGGGAAGATACGCAGTATTTT. This translates into CASSHAGTSGEDTQYF. Together with reference TRBV2 and TRBJ2-3, the CDR3 gives the full variable domain: EPEVTQTPSHQVTQMGQEVILRCVPISNHLYFYWYRQILGQKVEFLVSFYNNEISEKSEIFDDQFSVERPDGSNFTLKIRSTKLEDSAMYFCASSHAGTSGEDTQYFGPGTRLTVL.

This chain joins TRBV11-2 and TRBJ1-1; the match to TRBD1 covers 8 bases. The CDR3 has 14 amino acids. Germline V CDR1 and CDR2: SGHAT, FQNNGV. After removal of 5 bases from V and 6 bases from J, the junction contained 8 bases not matched to a gene. Written as DNA, the CDR3 is TGTGCCAGCAGCCCCGACAGGGGCGGCGCTGAAGCTTTCTTT. It encodes CASSPDRGGAEAFF.

V gene TRBV19 combines with J gene TRBJ1-2; 8 bases map to TRBD1. Germline V CDR1 and CDR2: LNHDA, SQIVND (reference sequence). V was clipped by 5 bases and J by 0 bases; unmatched bases: 8. The CDR3 length is 16 residues. The CDR3 DNA sequence: TGTGCCAGTAGTCTCGGGAGGACAGGGACTAACTATGGCTACACCTTC. It translates to CASSLGRTGTNYGYTF.